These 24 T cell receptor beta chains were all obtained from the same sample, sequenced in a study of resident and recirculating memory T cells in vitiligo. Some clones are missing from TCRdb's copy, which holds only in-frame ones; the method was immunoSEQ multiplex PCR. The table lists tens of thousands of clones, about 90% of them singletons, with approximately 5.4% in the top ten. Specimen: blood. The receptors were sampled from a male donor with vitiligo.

The CDR3 region has the DNA TGTGCCAGCAGTCCGGGAGGAAGGTACGAGCAGTACTTC. Translation gives CASSPGGRYEQYF. The chain joins TRBV27 to TRBJ2-7, with 7 nucleotides matching TRBD2. CDR3 length: 13 amino acids. The V and J ends lost 5 bases and 4 bases, in that order; junction bases with no gene match: 5. Germline CDR1 reads MNHEY; CDR2 reads SMNVEV (reference sequence).

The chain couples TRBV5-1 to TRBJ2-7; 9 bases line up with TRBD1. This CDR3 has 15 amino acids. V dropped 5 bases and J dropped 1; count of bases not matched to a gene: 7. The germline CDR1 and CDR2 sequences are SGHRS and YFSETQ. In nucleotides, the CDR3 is TGCGCCAGCAGATTAGGACAGGGGATATCCTACGAGCAGTACTTC. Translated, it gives CASRLGQGISYEQYF.

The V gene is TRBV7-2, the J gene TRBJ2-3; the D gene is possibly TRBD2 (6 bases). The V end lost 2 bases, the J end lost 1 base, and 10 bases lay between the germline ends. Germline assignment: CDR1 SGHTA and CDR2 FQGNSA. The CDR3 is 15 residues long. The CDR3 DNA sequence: TGTGCCAGCAGCTTAAGGCCTAGCGGCACAGATACGCAGTATTTT. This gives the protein CASSLRPSGTDTQYF.

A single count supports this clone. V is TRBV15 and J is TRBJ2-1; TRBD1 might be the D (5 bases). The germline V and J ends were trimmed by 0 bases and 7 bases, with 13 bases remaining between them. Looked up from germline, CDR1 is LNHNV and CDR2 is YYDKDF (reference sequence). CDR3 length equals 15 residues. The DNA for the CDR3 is TGTGCCACCAGCAGAGATGGGGCAGCCGAGAATGAGCAGTTCTTC. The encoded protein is CATSRDGAAENEQFF.

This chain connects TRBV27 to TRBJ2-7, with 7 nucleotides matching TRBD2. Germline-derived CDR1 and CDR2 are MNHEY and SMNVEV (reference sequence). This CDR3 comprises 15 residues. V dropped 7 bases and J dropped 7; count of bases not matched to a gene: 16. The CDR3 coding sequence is TGTGCCAGCACAAGACGGGGCGGGAGAGGGGAAGAGCAGTACTTC. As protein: CASTRRGGRGEEQYF.

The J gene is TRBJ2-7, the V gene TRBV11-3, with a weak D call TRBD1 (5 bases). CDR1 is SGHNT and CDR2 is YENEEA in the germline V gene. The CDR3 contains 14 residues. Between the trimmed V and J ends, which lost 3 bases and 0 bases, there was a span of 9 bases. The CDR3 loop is CASSLIGVSYEQYF. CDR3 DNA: TGTGCCAGCAGCTTGATAGGGGTCTCCTACGAGCAGTACTTC.

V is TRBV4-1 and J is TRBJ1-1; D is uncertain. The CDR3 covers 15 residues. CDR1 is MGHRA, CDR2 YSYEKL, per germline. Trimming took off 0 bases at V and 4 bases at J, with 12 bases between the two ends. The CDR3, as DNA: TGCGCCAGCAGCCAAGAACGGAGGTTAGGCACTGAAGCTTTCTTT. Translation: CASSQERRLGTEAFF.

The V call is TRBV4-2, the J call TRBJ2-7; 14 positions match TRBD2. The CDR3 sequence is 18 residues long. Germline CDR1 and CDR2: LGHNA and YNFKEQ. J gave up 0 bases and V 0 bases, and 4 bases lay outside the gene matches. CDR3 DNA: TGTGCCAGCAGCCAAGACGGGACTAGCGGGAGACCCTCCTACGAGCAGTACTTC. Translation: CASSQDGTSGRPSYEQYF.

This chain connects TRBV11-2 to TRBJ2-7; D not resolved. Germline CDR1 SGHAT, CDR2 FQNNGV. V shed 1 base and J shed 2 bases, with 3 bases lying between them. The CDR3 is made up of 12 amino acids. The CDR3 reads CASSLGTYEQYF. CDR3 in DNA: TGTGCCAGCAGCTTAGGTACCTACGAGCAGTACTTC.

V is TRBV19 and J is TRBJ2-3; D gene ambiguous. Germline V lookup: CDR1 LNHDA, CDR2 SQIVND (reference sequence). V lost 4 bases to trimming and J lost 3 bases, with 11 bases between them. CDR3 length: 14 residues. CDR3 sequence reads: CASSSTWRTDTQYF. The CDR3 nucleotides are TGTGCCAGTAGTAGCACTTGGCGGACAGATACGCAGTATTTT. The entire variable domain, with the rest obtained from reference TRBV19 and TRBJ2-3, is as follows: DGGITQSPKYLFRKEGQNVTLSCEQNLNHDAMYWYRQDPGQGLRLIYYSQIVNDFQKGDIAEGYSVSREKKESFPLTVTSAQKNPTAFYLCASSSTWRTDTQYFGPGTRLTVL.

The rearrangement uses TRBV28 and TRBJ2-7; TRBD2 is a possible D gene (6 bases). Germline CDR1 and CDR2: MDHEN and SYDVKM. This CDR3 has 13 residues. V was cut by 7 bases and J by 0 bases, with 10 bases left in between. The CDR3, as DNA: TGTGCCAGCAAGGGCGGGAACTCCTACGAGCAGTACTTC. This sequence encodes CASKGGNSYEQYF.

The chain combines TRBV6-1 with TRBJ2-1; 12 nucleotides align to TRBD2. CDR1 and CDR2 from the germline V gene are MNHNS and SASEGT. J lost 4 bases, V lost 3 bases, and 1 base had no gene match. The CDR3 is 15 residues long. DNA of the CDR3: TGTGCCAGCAGTGAGACTAGCGGGGGTTACAATGAGCAGTTCTTC. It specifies CASSETSGGYNEQFF.

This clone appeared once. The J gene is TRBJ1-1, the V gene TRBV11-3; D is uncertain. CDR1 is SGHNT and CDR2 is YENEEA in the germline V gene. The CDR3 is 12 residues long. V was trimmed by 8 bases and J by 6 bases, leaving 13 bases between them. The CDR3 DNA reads TGTGCCAGCGGCGGGGAAGGGCCTGAAGCTTTCTTT. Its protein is CASGGEGPEAFF.

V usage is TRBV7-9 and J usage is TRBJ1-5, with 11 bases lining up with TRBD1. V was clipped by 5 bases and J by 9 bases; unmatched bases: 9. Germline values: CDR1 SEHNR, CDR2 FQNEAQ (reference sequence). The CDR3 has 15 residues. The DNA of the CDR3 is TGTGCCAGCAGCCATGCAAAGGACAGGGGGCGGCCCCAGCATTTT. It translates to CASSHAKDRGRPQHF.

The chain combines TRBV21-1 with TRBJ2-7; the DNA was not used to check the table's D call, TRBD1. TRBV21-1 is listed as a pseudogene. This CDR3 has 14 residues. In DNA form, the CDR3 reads TGTGCCAGCAGTTACACCCAGGGTACGCAAGAGCAGTACTTC. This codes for CASSYTQGTQEQYF.

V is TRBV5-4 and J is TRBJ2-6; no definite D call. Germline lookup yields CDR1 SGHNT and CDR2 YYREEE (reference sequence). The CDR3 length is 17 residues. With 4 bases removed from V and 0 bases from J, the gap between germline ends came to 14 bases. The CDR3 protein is CASSRESVLSGANVLTF. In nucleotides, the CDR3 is TGTGCCAGCAGCCGCGAATCCGTCCTCTCTGGGGCCAACGTCCTGACTTTC.

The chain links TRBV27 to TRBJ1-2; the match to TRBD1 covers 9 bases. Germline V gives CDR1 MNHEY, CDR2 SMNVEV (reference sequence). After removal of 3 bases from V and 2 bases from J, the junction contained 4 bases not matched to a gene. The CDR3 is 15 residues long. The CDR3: CASSLEGQGNYGYTF. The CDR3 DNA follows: TGTGCCAGCAGTTTGGAAGGACAGGGGAACTATGGCTACACCTTC.

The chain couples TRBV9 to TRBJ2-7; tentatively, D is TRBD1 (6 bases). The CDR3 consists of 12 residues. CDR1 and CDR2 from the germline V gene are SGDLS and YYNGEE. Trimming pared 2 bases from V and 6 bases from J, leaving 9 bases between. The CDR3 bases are TGTGCCAGCAGCGTGGGACAAGCCGAGCAGTACTTC. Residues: CASSVGQAEQYF. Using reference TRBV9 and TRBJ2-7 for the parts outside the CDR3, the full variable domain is DSGVTQTPKHLITATGQRVTLRCSPRSGDLSVYWYQQSLDQGLQFLIQYYNGEERAKGNILERFSAQQFPDLHSELNLSSLELGDSALYFCASSVGQAEQYFGPGTRLTVT.

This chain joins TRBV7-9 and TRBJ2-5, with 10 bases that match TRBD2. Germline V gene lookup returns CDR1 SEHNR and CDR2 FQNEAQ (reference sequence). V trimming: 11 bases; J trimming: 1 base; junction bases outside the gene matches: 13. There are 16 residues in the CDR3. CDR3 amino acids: CAVSPGLAEIQETQYF. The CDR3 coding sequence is TGTGCCGTCTCCCCTGGACTAGCGGAGATCCAAGAGACCCAGTACTTC.

The CDR3 loop reads CASSEGGGYTF. In DNA form, the CDR3 reads TGCGCCAGCAGTGAGGGGGGGGGCTACACCTTC. The chain uses TRBV10-2 and TRBJ1-2; perhaps TRBD1 as D (5 bases). The CDR3 consists of 11 residues. Deletions cut 2 bases from V and 8 bases from J, with 6 bases between. The germline V gene encodes CDR1 WSHSY and CDR2 SAAADI.

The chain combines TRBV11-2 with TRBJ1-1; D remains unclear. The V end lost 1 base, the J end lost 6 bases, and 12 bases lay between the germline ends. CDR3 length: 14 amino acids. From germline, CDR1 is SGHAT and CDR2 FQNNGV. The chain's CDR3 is CASSLGSGFPEAFF. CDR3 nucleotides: TGTGCCAGCAGCTTAGGGTCAGGCTTCCCTGAAGCTTTCTTT.

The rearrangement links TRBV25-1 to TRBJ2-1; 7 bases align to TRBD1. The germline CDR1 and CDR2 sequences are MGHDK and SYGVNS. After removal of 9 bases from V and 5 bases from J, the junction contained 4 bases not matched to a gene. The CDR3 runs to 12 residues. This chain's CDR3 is CASWDSHNEQFF. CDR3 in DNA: TGTGCCAGTTGGGACAGTCACAATGAGCAGTTCTTC.

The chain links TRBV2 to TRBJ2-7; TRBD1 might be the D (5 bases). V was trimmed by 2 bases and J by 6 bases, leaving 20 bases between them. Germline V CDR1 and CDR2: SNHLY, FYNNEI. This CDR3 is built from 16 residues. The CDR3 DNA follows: TGTGCCAGCAGTGAATACGGGCCAGCAGGGAACGCCGAGCAGTACTTC. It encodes CASSEYGPAGNAEQYF.

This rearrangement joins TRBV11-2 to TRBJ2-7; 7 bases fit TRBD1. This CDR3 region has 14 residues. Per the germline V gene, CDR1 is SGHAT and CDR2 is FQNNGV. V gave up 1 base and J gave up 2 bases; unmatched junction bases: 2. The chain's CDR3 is CASSLGGTAYEQYF. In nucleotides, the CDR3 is TGTGCCAGCAGCTTAGGGGGGACAGCCTACGAGCAGTACTTC. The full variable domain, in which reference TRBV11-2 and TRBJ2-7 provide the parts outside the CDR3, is EAGVAQSPRYKIIEKRQSVAFWCNPISGHATLYWYQQILGQGPKLLIQFQNNGVVDDSQLPKDRFSAERLKGVDSTLKIQPAKLEDSAVYLCASSLGGTAYEQYFGPGTRLTVT.